Below are 14 T cell receptor beta chains sequenced from a single sample in a study of early stage breast cancer tumors. The method was immunoSEQ multiplex PCR; TCRdb's version includes in-frame clones alone and lacks a portion of them. The sample contains about 30,000 clones, roughly 81% of which appear only once. The sequenced sample consisted of breast tumor tissue. The origin of the receptors is a person in their thirties with breast cancer.

The J gene is TRBJ1-6, the V gene TRBV30; the D is unclear. Germline V gives CDR1 GTSNPN, CDR2 SVGIG (reference sequence). The CDR3 extends over 14 amino acids. V lost 1 base to trimming and J lost 10 bases, with 14 bases between them. The CDR3 protein is CAWSAGGRGSPLHF. The CDR3 nucleotides read TGTGCCTGGAGTGCGGGAGGCCGAGGGTCACCCCTCCACTTT.

This clone showed up just once. This chain uses TRBV6-1 with TRBJ2-1, with TRBD2 matching over 11 bases. V lost 6 bases and J lost 8; bases outside the gene matches: 9. CDR3 size: 15 residues. CDR1 is MNHNS and CDR2 is SASEGT in the germline V gene. CDR3 DNA sequence: TGTGCCAGCAGCTTACTAGCGGGAGTCGTCGATGAGCAGTTCTTC. Translating it yields CASSLLAGVVDEQFF.

There are a few counts of this clone. The V and J genes are TRBV30 and TRBJ2-7; TRBD2 agrees at 15 bases. V lost 2 bases, J lost 5 bases, and 4 bases stayed unmatched. This CDR3 comprises 15 residues. Germline assignment: CDR1 GTSNPN and CDR2 SVGIG (reference sequence). The CDR3 loop is CAWSPGLAGGHEQYF. The CDR3 nucleotides are TGTGCCTGGAGTCCCGGACTAGCGGGAGGGCACGAGCAGTACTTC. The whole variable domain, filled in from reference TRBV30 and TRBJ2-7, reads SQTIHQWPATLVQPVGSPLSLECTVEGTSNPNLYWYRQAAGRGLQLLFYSVGIGQISSEVPQNLSASRPQDRQFILSSKKLLLSDSGFYLCAWSPGLAGGHEQYFGPGTRLTVT.

This chain connects TRBV11-2 to TRBJ1-4, with TRBD1 matching 7 bases. From germline, CDR1 is SGHAT and CDR2 FQNNGV. V lost 5 bases, J lost 4 bases, and 7 bases stayed unmatched. The CDR3 loop spans 15 amino acids. The CDR3 spells CASSANRGGNEKLFF. CDR3 DNA sequence: TGTGCCAGCAGCGCAAACAGGGGCGGTAATGAAAAACTGTTTTTT.

This chain links TRBV5-3 with TRBJ2-5, with 9 positions matching TRBD2. TRBV5-3 is reported as an ORF; its role is uncertain. With 4 bases clipped from V and 6 bases from J, the junction kept 7 bases outside the gene matches. CDR3 size: 14 residues. The CDR3 loop reads CARSNSGSVKTQYF. The CDR3 nucleotides read TGTGCCAGAAGCAATAGCGGGAGCGTAAAGACCCAGTACTTC.

The V and J genes are TRBV7-8 and TRBJ2-7; 11 bases map to TRBD2. Per the germline V gene, CDR1 is SGHVS and CDR2 is FQNEAQ. J lost 2 bases, V lost 5 bases, and 5 bases had no gene match. The CDR3 contains 15 residues. This CDR3 is CASSATSGDTYEQYF. The CDR3 DNA follows: TGTGCCAGCAGCGCGACTAGCGGGGATACCTACGAGCAGTACTTC.

The chain uses TRBV5-1 and TRBJ2-1; a weak D match, TRBD2 (6 bases). Germline CDR1 is SGHRS and CDR2 is YFSETQ. CDR3 length equals 12 residues. Trimming pared 2 bases from V and 8 bases from J, leaving 8 bases between. For the CDR3, the DNA is TGCGCCAGCAGCTTTGGAGGGGATGAGCAGTTCTTC. Residues: CASSFGGDEQFF.

The chain is built from TRBV10-3 and TRBJ1-5; D not resolved. V gave up 2 bases and J gave up 0 bases, with 5 bases separating them. From germline, CDR1 is ENHRY and CDR2 SYGVKD. There are 14 residues in the CDR3. For the CDR3, the DNA is TGTGCCATCAGTGAGACGAGTAGCAATCAGCCCCAGCATTTT. Its translation: CAISETSSNQPQHF.

This clone appeared once. The rearrangement uses TRBV28 and TRBJ1-1; D remains ambiguous. This CDR3 has 17 amino acids. Germline lookup yields CDR1 MDHEN and CDR2 SYDVKM. V lost 6 bases and J lost 1, with 21 bases in between. The CDR3 protein is CASSYLWTGNANTEAFF. The DNA of the CDR3 is TGTGCCAGCAGCTACCTTTGGACGGGAAATGCGAACACTGAAGCTTTCTTT. The whole variable domain, filled in from reference TRBV28 and TRBJ1-1, reads DVKVTQSSRYLVKRTGEKVFLECVQDMDHENMFWYRQDPGLGLRLIYFSYDVKMKEKGDIPEGYSVSREKKERFSLILESASTNQTSMYLCASSYLWTGNANTEAFFGQGTRLTVV.

The gene calls are TRBV5-6 and TRBJ1-2; D call uncertain. The V end lost 0 bases, the J end lost 3 bases, and 9 bases lay between the germline ends. The CDR3 covers 14 residues. Per the germline V gene, CDR1 is SGHDT and CDR2 is YYEEEE. The CDR3 reads CASSLGQPHYGYTF. The CDR3 nucleotides read TGTGCCAGCAGCTTGGGGCAGCCTCACTATGGCTACACCTTC.

The chain carries TRBV5-1 and TRBJ1-1; D possibly corresponds to TRBD1 (6 bases). Per germline, CDR1 SGHRS and CDR2 YFSETQ. Between the trimmed V and J ends, which lost 0 bases and 4 bases, there was a span of 10 bases. This CDR3 region has 14 residues. CDR3 residues: CASSLAGVPTEAFF. The DNA of the CDR3 is TGCGCCAGCAGCTTGGCAGGGGTTCCCACTGAAGCTTTCTTT.

This clone was detected only a few times. The chain is built from TRBV11-2 and TRBJ2-2; 7 nucleotides line up with TRBD2. CDR3 length: 15 amino acids. Germline assignment: CDR1 SGHAT and CDR2 FQNNGV. The V gene end was trimmed by 3 bases and the J gene end by 6 bases; junction bases not matched to a gene: 7. CDR3 sequence (DNA): TGTGCCAGCAGCTTCGTAGCGGGTGCTTCCGGGGAGCTGTTTTTT. Protein product: CASSFVAGASGELFF.

This clone was observed once. This chain links TRBV25-1 with TRBJ2-7; 11 nucleotides match TRBD1. V gave up 6 bases and J gave up 5 bases; unmatched junction bases: 9. From germline, CDR1 is MGHDK and CDR2 SYGVNS. The CDR3 spans 15 residues. As DNA, the CDR3 is TGTGCCAGCAGCGGCCGGGACAGGGGGACCCACGAGCAGTACTTC. This sequence encodes CASSGRDRGTHEQYF.

The chain uses TRBV7-6 and TRBJ1-2; 11 bases are a match to TRBD1. V lost 4 bases to trimming and J lost 4 bases; unmatched junction nucleotides: 8. Germline CDR1 SGHVS, CDR2 FNYEAQ. The CDR3 extends over 16 amino acids. In DNA form, the CDR3 reads TGTGCCAGCAGCTCCCTCGAGGACAGGGGGCTCTATGGCTACACCTTC. Protein sequence: CASSSLEDRGLYGYTF.